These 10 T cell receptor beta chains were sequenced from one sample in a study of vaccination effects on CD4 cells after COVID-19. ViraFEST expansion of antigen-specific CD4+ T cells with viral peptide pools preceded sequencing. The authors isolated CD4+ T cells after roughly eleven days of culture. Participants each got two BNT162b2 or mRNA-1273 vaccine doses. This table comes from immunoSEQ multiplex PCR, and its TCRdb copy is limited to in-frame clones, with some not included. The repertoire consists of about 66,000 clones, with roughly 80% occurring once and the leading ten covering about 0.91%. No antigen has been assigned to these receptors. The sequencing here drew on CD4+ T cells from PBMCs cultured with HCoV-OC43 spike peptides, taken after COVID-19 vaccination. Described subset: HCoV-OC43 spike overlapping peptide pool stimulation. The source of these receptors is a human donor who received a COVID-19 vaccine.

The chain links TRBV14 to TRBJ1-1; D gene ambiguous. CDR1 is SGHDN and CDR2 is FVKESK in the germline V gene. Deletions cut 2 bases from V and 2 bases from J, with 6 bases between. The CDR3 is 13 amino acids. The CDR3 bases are TGTGCCAGCAGCCAAACGGAAAACACTGAAGCTTTCTTT. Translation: CASSQTENTEAFF.

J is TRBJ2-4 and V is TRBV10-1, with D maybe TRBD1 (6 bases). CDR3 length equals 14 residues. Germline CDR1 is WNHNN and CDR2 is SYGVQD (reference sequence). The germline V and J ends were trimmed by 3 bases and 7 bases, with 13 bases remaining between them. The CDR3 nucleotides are TGCGCCAGCAGTGAATTGGGACAAGGCAACATTCAGTACTTC. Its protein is CASSELGQGNIQYF.

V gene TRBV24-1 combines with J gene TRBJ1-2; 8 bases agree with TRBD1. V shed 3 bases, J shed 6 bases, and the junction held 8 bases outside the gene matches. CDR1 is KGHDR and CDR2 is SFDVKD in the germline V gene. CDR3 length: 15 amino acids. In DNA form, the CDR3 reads TGTGCCACCAGTGATATCGGACAGGGTGTGCATGGCTACACCTTC. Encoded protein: CATSDIGQGVHGYTF.

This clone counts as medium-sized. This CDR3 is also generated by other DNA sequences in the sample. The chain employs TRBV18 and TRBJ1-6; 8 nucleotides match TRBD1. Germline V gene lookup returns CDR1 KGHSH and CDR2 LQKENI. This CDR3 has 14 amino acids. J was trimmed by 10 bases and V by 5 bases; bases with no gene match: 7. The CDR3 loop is CASSSTGDRSPLHF. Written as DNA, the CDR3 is TGTGCCAGCTCATCGACAGGGGATCGGTCACCCCTCCACTTT.

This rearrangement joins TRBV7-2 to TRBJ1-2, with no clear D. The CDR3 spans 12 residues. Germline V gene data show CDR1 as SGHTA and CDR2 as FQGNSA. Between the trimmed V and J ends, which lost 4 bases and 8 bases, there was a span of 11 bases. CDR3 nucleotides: TGTGCCAGCAGCTCTTTAAGTGGGGGCTACACCTTC. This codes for CASSSLSGGYTF.

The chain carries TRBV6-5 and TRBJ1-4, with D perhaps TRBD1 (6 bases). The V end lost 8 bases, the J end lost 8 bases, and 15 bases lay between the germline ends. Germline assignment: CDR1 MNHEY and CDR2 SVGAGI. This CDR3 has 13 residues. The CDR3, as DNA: TGTGCCAGCCGCACAAACGGACAGGAAAAACTGTTTTTT. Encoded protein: CASRTNGQEKLFF.

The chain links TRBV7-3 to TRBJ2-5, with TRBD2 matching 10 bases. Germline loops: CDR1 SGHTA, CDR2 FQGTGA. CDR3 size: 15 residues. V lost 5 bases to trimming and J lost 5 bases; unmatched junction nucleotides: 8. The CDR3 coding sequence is TGTGCCAGCAGCCTAGCGGGGGCCGGTGTGGAGACCCAGTACTTC. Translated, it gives CASSLAGAGVETQYF.

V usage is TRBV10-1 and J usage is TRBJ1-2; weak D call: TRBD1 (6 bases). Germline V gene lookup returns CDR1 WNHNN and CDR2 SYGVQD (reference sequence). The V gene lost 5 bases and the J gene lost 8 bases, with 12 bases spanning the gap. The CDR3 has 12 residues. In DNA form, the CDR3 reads TGCGCCAGCAGTCCAGGGGACCGAGGCTACACCTTC. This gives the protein CASSPGDRGYTF.

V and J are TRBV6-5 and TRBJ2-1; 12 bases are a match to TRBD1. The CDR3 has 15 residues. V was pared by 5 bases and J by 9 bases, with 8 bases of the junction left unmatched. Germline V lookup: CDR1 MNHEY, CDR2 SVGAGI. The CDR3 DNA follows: TGTGCCAGCAGTAGGGACAGGGGGCTGGTCGGTGAGCAGTTCTTC. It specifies CASSRDRGLVGEQFF.

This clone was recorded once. CDR3 in amino acids: CASSPPAPGNTIYF. As DNA, the CDR3 is TGTGCCAGCTCACCACCGGCCCCTGGAAACACCATATATTTT. The chain links TRBV18 to TRBJ1-3; no firm D call. Germline assignment: CDR1 KGHSH and CDR2 LQKENI. This CDR3 has 14 amino acids. Trimming left V 0 bases short and J 2 bases short, with 5 bases between. Full variable domain (outside the CDR3, taken from reference TRBV18 and TRBJ1-3): NAGVMQNPRHLVRRRGQEARLRCSPMKGHSHVYWYRQLPEEGLKFMVYLQKENIIDESGMPKERFSAEFPKEGPSILRIQQVVRGDSAAYFCASSPPAPGNTIYFGEGSWLTVV.